Here is one T cell receptor beta chain with its context. The target antigen is unknown. Germline assignment: CDR1 KGHSH and CDR2 LQKENI. V was pared by 3 bases and J by 0 bases, with 17 bases between. This CDR3 contains 17 residues. This specimen comes from a study of cytomegalovirus exposure and HLA in healthy donors. Study-level points and caveats: The classifier was said to identify cytomegalovirus status with high specificity and sensitivity.

The repertoire was sequenced with immunoSEQ multiplex PCR; TCRdb's copy has only in-frame clones and lacks some. The sample lists about 58,000 clones, roughly 90% seen once, with approximately 0.99% in the top ten. Source material: PBMCs. The receptor was derived from a man aged 18 to 29 in good health and CMV-seronegative. This sequence joins TRBV18 and TRBJ2-5; D is uncertain. The chain's CDR3 is CASSPGLVRVDQETQYF. Here the CDR3 DNA reads TGTGCCAGCTCACCGGGTTTGGTCCGGGTCGACCAAGAGACCCAGTACTTC.